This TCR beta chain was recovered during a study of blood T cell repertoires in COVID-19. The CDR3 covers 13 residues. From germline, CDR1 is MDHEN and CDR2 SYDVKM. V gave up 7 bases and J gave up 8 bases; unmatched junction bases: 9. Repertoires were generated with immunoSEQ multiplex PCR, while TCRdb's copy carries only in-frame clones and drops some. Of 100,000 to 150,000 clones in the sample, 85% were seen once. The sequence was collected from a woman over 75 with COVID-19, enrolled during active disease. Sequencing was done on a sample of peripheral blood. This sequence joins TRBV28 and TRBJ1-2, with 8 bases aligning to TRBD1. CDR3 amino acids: CASKIGQGEGYTF. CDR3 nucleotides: TGTGCCAGCAAAATTGGACAGGGAGAAGGCTACACCTTC.